Given below is one TCR beta chain in context. What it recognizes is unknown. Germline CDR1 SSHAT, CDR2 FNYEAQ (reference sequence). The CDR3 has 14 residues. The trim removed 5 bases at V and 0 bases at J, leaving 4 bases unmatched. The sample is drawn from a study of vaccination and CD4 T cells after COVID-19. Study in general: Convalescent participants consisted of six males and four females, two being Hispanic. Post-COVID draws followed diagnosis by a median roughly 99 days (range 35 to 161).

Cultured CD4+ T-cell DNA underwent Oncomine TCR Beta short-read sequencing. Extraction of genomic DNA was performed on cultured CD4+ T cells. TCRdb analysed the PCR reads with MiXCR anew, one entry per CDR3 protein. The repertoire holds about 5,400 distinct CDR3 sequences, with roughly two fifths as singletons. Treatment denoted: roughly ten-day PBMC culture with coronavirus spike peptide pools or control peptides (ViraFEST assay). It was before the COVID-19 pandemic (2011-2018) that the unexposed donor's CD4+ T cells were collected. Wells that each held 1.5 million to 2 million PBMCs were cultured with around 9.9 IU/ml IL-2 and around 10 ug/ml peptide pools.

Specimen: CD4+ T cells from blood, cultured in vitro. The receptor's source is a human donor in good health. V gene TRBV7-7 combines with J gene TRBJ2-7, with 7 nucleotides matching TRBD2. The CDR3 is CASSLGGTSYEQYF. The CDR3 DNA sequence: TGTGCCAGCAGCCTCGGGGGGACCTCCTACGAGCAGTACTTC.